A single sample gave rise to the 14 T cell receptor beta chains below, sequenced in a study of T cell changes during pregnancy in multiple sclerosis. The protocol was immunoSEQ multiplex PCR, while the TCRdb copy is restricted to in-frame clones and leaves out a portion. The sample shows 90,000 to 95,000 clones, approximately 95% of them seen only once. Sequencing was performed on peripheral blood, taken in the first trimester of pregnancy. Receptors were obtained from a female donor with multiple sclerosis, enrolled in a pregnancy study.

The V call is TRBV7-2, the J call TRBJ1-5, with TRBD1 matching 8 bases. V lost 2 bases and J lost 4; bases outside the gene matches: 1. The CDR3 is 14 residues long. Germline V gene lookup returns CDR1 SGHTA and CDR2 FQGNSA. CDR3 region: CASSLTGGNQPQHF. CDR3 sequence (DNA): TGTGCCAGCAGCTTAACAGGGGGAAATCAGCCCCAGCATTTT. Together with reference TRBV7-2 and TRBJ1-5, the CDR3 gives the full variable domain: GAGVSQSPSNKVTEKGKDVELRCDPISGHTALYWYRQSLGQGLEFLIYFQGNSAPDKSGLPSDRFSAERTGGSVSTLTIQRTQQEDSAVYLCASSLTGGNQPQHFGDGTRLSIL.

The chain joins TRBV6-5 to TRBJ2-1, with 9 positions matching TRBD2. Trimming removed 3 bases from V and 2 bases from J; junction bases left unmatched: 5. The CDR3 is 16 amino acids. Germline V CDR1 and CDR2: MNHEY, SVGAGI. The CDR3 coding sequence is TGTGCCAGCAGTTATGGTCTAGCGGGGACCTACAATGAGCAGTTCTTC. Its translation: CASSYGLAGTYNEQFF.

This sequence joins TRBV19 and TRBJ2-3; the match to TRBD1 covers 8 bases. The germline gives CDR1 LNHDA, CDR2 SQIVND (reference sequence). This CDR3 comprises 14 residues. V gave up 7 bases and J gave up 4 bases; unmatched junction bases: 7. CDR3 sequence reads: CASTWQGASDTQYF. CDR3 bases: TGTGCCAGTACTTGGCAGGGGGCCTCAGATACGCAGTATTTT.

The genes are TRBV6-4 and TRBJ2-2, with D tentatively TRBD2 (5 bases). V was pared by 0 bases and J by 4 bases, with 9 bases between. Per the germline V gene, CDR1 is MRHNA and CDR2 is SNTAGT. The CDR3 covers 15 residues. The CDR3: CASSDSSGGTGELFF. In nucleotides, the CDR3 is TGTGCCAGCAGTGACTCGTCAGGAGGCACCGGGGAGCTGTTTTTT.

This chain connects TRBV11-2 to TRBJ2-7; 11 bases are shared with TRBD2. Germline values: CDR1 SGHAT, CDR2 FQNNGV. The V gene end was trimmed by 2 bases and the J gene end by 3 bases; junction bases not matched to a gene: 0. This CDR3 has 14 amino acids. The DNA of the CDR3 is TGTGCCAGCAGCTTAACTAGCGGGGGCTACGAGCAGTACTTC. Residues: CASSLTSGGYEQYF. The whole variable domain, remainder taken from reference TRBV11-2 and TRBJ2-7, is EAGVAQSPRYKIIEKRQSVAFWCNPISGHATLYWYQQILGQGPKLLIQFQNNGVVDDSQLPKDRFSAERLKGVDSTLKIQPAKLEDSAVYLCASSLTSGGYEQYFGPGTRLTVT.

V usage is TRBV27 and J usage is TRBJ2-3; D is possibly TRBD2 (6 bases). This CDR3 comprises 15 residues. Germline CDR1 MNHEY, CDR2 SMNVEV (reference sequence). The V gene lost 3 bases and the J gene lost 7 bases, with 17 bases spanning the gap. The CDR3 nucleotides read TGTGCCAGCAGTTTCTCGCCCCGGGACTCACATACGCAGTATTTT. Translated: CASSFSPRDSHTQYF.

The gene calls are TRBV4-2 and TRBJ2-5; 7 nucleotides line up with TRBD1. J gave up 2 bases and V 7 bases, and 4 bases lay outside the gene matches. The CDR3 is made up of 13 amino acids. CDR1 is LGHNA, CDR2 YNFKEQ, per germline. CDR3 amino acids: CASNDRAQETQYF. In nucleotides, the CDR3 is TGTGCCAGCAATGACAGGGCTCAAGAGACCCAGTACTTC.

The chain is built from TRBV6-1 and TRBJ2-1, with TRBD2 as a possible D gene (6 bases). Germline loops: CDR1 MNHNS, CDR2 SASEGT. The V and J ends lost 4 bases and 8 bases respectively, with 12 bases between them. The CDR3 loop spans 13 amino acids. The CDR3 loop is CASSALTSYEQFF. The CDR3, as DNA: TGTGCCAGCAGTGCCCTGACTAGTTATGAGCAGTTCTTC.

This chain joins TRBV21-1 and TRBJ2-7; the D call of TRBD1 is as the table states it, not checked on the DNA. TRBV21-1 is a documented pseudogene. The CDR3 loop spans 15 amino acids. The CDR3 DNA reads as TGTGCCAGCAGCTACCGGGACACCAGCTCCTACGAGCAGTACTTC. This translates into CASSYRDTSSYEQYF.

The chain joins TRBV10-1 to TRBJ2-1, with 10 bases identical to TRBD2. The CDR3 has 15 residues. Trimming cost V 6 bases and J 4 bases; bases outside gene matches: 6. Germline lookup yields CDR1 WNHNN and CDR2 SYGVQD (reference sequence). CDR3 coding DNA: TGCGCCAGCAGCCAGGGTAGCGGGGGGTACAATGAGCAGTTCTTC. Protein product: CASSQGSGGYNEQFF.

The chain uses TRBV7-3 and TRBJ2-2, with D possibly being TRBD2 (6 bases). Trimming removed 6 bases at V and 2 bases at J, with 13 bases between. The CDR3 is made up of 15 amino acids. Germline V lookup: CDR1 SGHTA, CDR2 FQGTGA. As DNA, the CDR3 is TGTGCCAGCAGACCCCTGGGGGGAAACACCGGGGAGCTGTTTTTT. Residues: CASRPLGGNTGELFF.

Of note for this clone: One junction end does not reproduce the germline sequence, and a read error may be involved. The V call is TRBV7-7, the J call TRBJ2-3, with TRBD1 matching over 10 bases. CDR3 length: 15 amino acids. Germline V gives CDR1 SSHAT, CDR2 FNYEAQ (reference sequence). The CDR3 loop reads CASSLGTGEIDTQYF. CDR3 DNA sequence: TGTGCTAGCAGCCTAGGGACAGGGGAAATAGATACGCAGTATTTT. Filled out from reference TRBV7-7 and TRBJ2-3, the complete variable domain reads GAGVSQSPRYKVTKRGQDVTLRCDPISSHATLYWYQQALGQGPEFLTYFNYEAQPDKSGLPSDRFSAERPEGSISTLTIQRTEQRDSAMYRCASSLGTGEIDTQYFGPGTRLTVL.

CDR3 sequence (DNA): TGTGCCAGCAGTTTTATTCGACATTCTCAGTTCTTC. Protein sequence: CASSFIRHSQFF. The chain links TRBV28 to TRBJ2-1; D unclear. The CDR3 extends over 12 amino acids. Germline CDR1 is MDHEN and CDR2 is SYDVKM. The V and J ends lost 3 bases and 13 bases respectively, with 13 bases between them.

The CDR3 region is CASSLETGTREKLFF. CDR3 bases: TGTGCCAGCAGTTTGGAAACAGGGACCCGTGAAAAACTGTTTTTT. The chain has TRBV28 and TRBJ1-4; perhaps TRBD1 as D (6 bases). This CDR3 has 15 residues. V lost 3 bases and J 7 bases, leaving 15 bases between the germline ends. The germline V gene encodes CDR1 MDHEN and CDR2 SYDVKM.